Each of the 31 T cell receptor beta chains below was sequenced from the same sample in a study of cytomegalovirus exposure and HLA in healthy donors (dated by TCRdb to the late 2010s). The library was obtained by the immunoSEQ multiplex PCR assay. The multiplex PCR relied on a mix of 60 forward primers for TCR Vbeta segments and 13 reverse primers for TCR Jbeta segments. TCRdb took this table from immuneACCESS and kept in-frame rearrangements with V and J called. Such tables lack part of the clones; where checked against another copy, unresolved V genes explain under half of the gap, and the rest is unexplained. This sample is represented by around 190,000 clones; around 77% of them were singletons. The biggest ten clones account for just under 3% of the sample. What was sequenced was PBMCs. These receptors originate from a woman aged 30 to 39 in good health and CMV-seronegative.

The genes are TRBV4-2 and TRBJ1-1; TRBD1 matches at 7 bases. Losses at the gene ends were 5 bases for V and 3 bases for J; bases not matched to a gene: 6. CDR1 is LGHNA and CDR2 is YNFKEQ in the germline V gene. This CDR3 is 14 amino acids long. The CDR3 sequence: CASSDIDRDTEAFF. CDR3 in DNA: TGTGCCAGCAGCGACATCGACAGGGACACTGAAGCTTTCTTT.

The chain recombines TRBV5-4 with TRBJ2-5, with 9 bases that match TRBD1. Germline V gives CDR1 SGHNT, CDR2 YYREEE (reference sequence). The CDR3 covers 15 residues. V lost 0 bases to trimming and J lost 4 bases; unmatched junction nucleotides: 4. DNA of the CDR3: TGTGCCAGCAGCTTGGCGGGACAGGGACGAGAGACCCAGTACTTC. Protein product: CASSLAGQGRETQYF.

The chain couples TRBV4-1 to TRBJ2-2; TRBD2 matches at 10 bases. With V trimmed by 3 bases and J by 2 bases, 6 bases remained unmatched. This CDR3 has 17 amino acids. Germline loops: CDR1 MGHRA, CDR2 YSYEKL. The CDR3 here is CASSHGLAGGNTGELFF. CDR3 nucleotide sequence: TGCGCCAGCAGCCACGGTTTAGCGGGAGGTAACACCGGGGAGCTGTTTTTT.

The CDR3 DNA is TGTGCCAGCACCGACAGGTCTGGAAATCAGCCCCAGCATTTT. This gives the protein CASTDRSGNQPQHF. The chain recombines TRBV2 with TRBJ1-5, with D perhaps TRBD1 (6 bases). Trimming took 7 bases from V and 4 from J, leaving 14 bases between them. Per the germline V gene, CDR1 is SNHLY and CDR2 is FYNNEI. The CDR3 runs to 14 residues.

V usage is TRBV5-4 and J usage is TRBJ2-1; D remains unclear. Germline lookup yields CDR1 SGHNT and CDR2 YYREEE (reference sequence). V lost 2 bases to trimming and J lost 9 bases, with 9 bases between them. The CDR3 totals 12 residues. CDR3 loop: CASSFDRGEQFF. The CDR3 region has the DNA TGTGCCAGCAGCTTCGACCGCGGTGAGCAGTTCTTC.

J is TRBJ1-5 and V is TRBV10-3, with a possible D match to TRBD1 (5 bases). Trimming pared 7 bases from V and 1 base from J, leaving 14 bases between. CDR3 length: 15 residues. Looked up from germline, CDR1 is ENHRY and CDR2 is SYGVKD. CDR3 region: CAINSVGGSNQPQHF. The CDR3 bases are TGTGCCATCAATAGCGTTGGGGGGAGCAATCAGCCCCAGCATTTT.

This rearrangement joins TRBV28 to TRBJ1-4, with D perhaps TRBD1 (5 bases). The CDR3 spans 14 residues. From germline, CDR1 is MDHEN and CDR2 SYDVKM. V shed 4 bases and J shed 7 bases, with 13 bases lying between them. The CDR3 DNA sequence: TGTGCCAGCAGTTCTCCGGGAGGGACTGAAAAACTGTTTTTT. Protein product: CASSSPGGTEKLFF. Full variable domain (remainder filled in from reference TRBV28 and TRBJ1-4): DVKVTQSSRYLVKRTGEKVFLECVQDMDHENMFWYRQDPGLGLRLIYFSYDVKMKEKGDIPEGYSVSREKKERFSLILESASTNQTSMYLCASSSPGGTEKLFFGSGTQLSVL.

The count of this clone is one. The chain employs TRBV28 and TRBJ1-2, with a weak D call TRBD1 (5 bases). The CDR3 is 16 residues long. Germline CDR1 and CDR2: MDHEN and SYDVKM. V was trimmed by 4 bases and J by 7 bases, leaving 22 bases between them. Written as DNA, the CDR3 is TGTGCCAGCAGTTCGCCAAGCGGGACTAGCACTACTGGCTACACCTTC. Protein: CASSSPSGTSTTGYTF.

The CDR3 DNA reads as TGTGCCAGCAGCCGGGGCGGTAGTAGCGGGGATACGCAGTATTTT. Protein sequence: CASSRGGSSGDTQYF. This chain uses TRBV5-4 with TRBJ2-3; 7 nucleotides align to TRBD2. CDR1 is SGHNT and CDR2 is YYREEE in the germline V gene (reference sequence). V shed 4 bases and J 6 bases; nucleotides not matched to a gene: 11. This CDR3 region has 15 residues.

The sample holds one count of this clone. The chain links TRBV15 to TRBJ2-1; D unresolved. Per the germline V gene, CDR1 is LNHNV and CDR2 is YYDKDF (reference sequence). CDR3 length: 12 residues. V shed 0 bases and J shed 7 bases, with 4 bases lying between them. The CDR3 sequence is CATSRDRNEQFF. In DNA form, the CDR3 reads TGTGCCACCAGCAGAGATCGGAATGAGCAGTTCTTC. Together with reference TRBV15 and TRBJ2-1, the CDR3 gives the full variable domain: DAMVIQNPRYQVTQFGKPVTLSCSQTLNHNVMYWYQQKSSQAPKLLFHYYDKDFNNEADTPDNFQSRRPNTSFCFLDIRSPGLGDTAMYLCATSRDRNEQFFGPGTRLTVL.

The J gene is TRBJ1-6, the V gene TRBV19, with 7 positions matching TRBD1. V lost 4 bases, J lost 2 bases, and 8 bases stayed unmatched. The CDR3 sequence is 17 residues long. Germline values: CDR1 LNHDA, CDR2 SQIVND (reference sequence). The CDR3 sequence is CASSTPGQRTYNSPLHF. As DNA, the CDR3 is TGTGCCAGTAGTACACCGGGACAGAGAACCTATAATTCACCCCTCCACTTT.

This clone was observed a handful of times. This rearrangement joins TRBV29-1 to TRBJ2-7, with a possible D match to TRBD1 (5 bases). The CDR3 totals 13 residues. The germline CDR1 and CDR2 sequences are SQVTM and ANQGSEA. V lost 6 bases and J 0 bases, leaving 12 bases between the germline ends. The CDR3 spells CSVRTTFSYEQYF. CDR3 coding DNA: TGCAGCGTCAGGACAACCTTCTCCTACGAGCAGTACTTC.

The chain carries TRBV6-5 and TRBJ2-2; 12 bases agree with TRBD2. The germline V gene encodes CDR1 MNHEY and CDR2 SVGAGI. The CDR3 spans 15 residues. Trimming removed 2 bases from V and 7 bases from J; junction bases left unmatched: 2. The DNA of the CDR3 is TGTGCCAGCAGTTACGGGACTAGCGGGTACGGGGAGCTGTTTTTT. Its protein is CASSYGTSGYGELFF.

The chain links TRBV13 to TRBJ2-7, with D hard to call. V lost 4 bases and J 4 bases, leaving 17 bases between the germline ends. Looked up from germline, CDR1 is PRHDT and CDR2 is FYEKMQ (reference sequence). This CDR3 comprises 15 residues. CDR3 bases: TGTGCCAGCAGCTCGCTCGGCGGATCCTGGTACGAGCAGTACTTC. Translation gives CASSSLGGSWYEQYF.

V and J are TRBV28 and TRBJ2-2; D is possibly TRBD2 (7 bases). Germline V gene data show CDR1 as MDHEN and CDR2 as SYDVKM. Trimming took 2 bases from V and 8 from J, leaving 18 bases between them. The CDR3 runs 16 residues. CDR3 sequence: CASSLLRGVAGGELFF. CDR3 coding DNA: TGTGCCAGCAGTTTACTCAGGGGAGTAGCGGGTGGGGAGCTGTTTTTT.

As concerns this clone: The junction departs from the called germline gene at one end, perhaps through a read error. Other DNA sequences from this sample encode an identical CDR3 as well. The rearrangement joins TRBV6-5 to TRBJ1-2; D unclear. CDR1 and CDR2 (germline): MNHEY, SVGAGI. The CDR3 sequence is 14 residues long. In nucleotides, the CDR3 is TGTGCCAGCAGTTACTCGGTACAACACTATGGCTACACCTTT. Protein: CASSYSVQHYGYTF.

The J gene is TRBJ2-5, the V gene TRBV1; the table calls TRBD2, which could not be checked here. TRBV1 is labeled a pseudogene. This CDR3 comprises 17 residues. CDR3 sequence reads: CTSSQGTSAEGQETQYF. CDR3 nucleotide sequence: TGCACCAGCAGCCAAGGGACTAGCGCCGAAGGCCAAGAGACCCAGTACTTC.

The rearrangement joins TRBV5-1 to TRBJ2-1; the match to TRBD1 covers 7 bases. CDR1 is SGHRS and CDR2 is YFSETQ in the germline V gene. V trimming: 4 bases; J trimming: 0 bases; junction bases outside the gene matches: 4. This CDR3 has 15 amino acids. CDR3 sequence (DNA): TGCGCCAGCAGCGTCCGGGACAGCTCCTACAATGAGCAGTTCTTC. Translating gives CASSVRDSSYNEQFF.

The chain is built from TRBV9 and TRBJ2-2; maybe TRBD2 (6 bases). Germline V gene sequence: CDR1 SGDLS, CDR2 YYNGEE. This CDR3 is 17 amino acids long. Trimming removed 1 base at V and 5 bases at J, with 18 bases between. For the CDR3, the DNA is TGTGCCAGCAGCGTATTCGAGCGGGTTGTTTGGACCGGGGAGCTGTTTTTT. Its translation is CASSVFERVVWTGELFF.

The V and J genes are TRBV4-1 and TRBJ2-5; TRBD2 matches 12 bases. Germline V CDR1 and CDR2: MGHRA, YSYEKL. V was clipped by 0 bases and J by 4 bases; unmatched bases: 0. The CDR3 length is 15 residues. The CDR3 loop is CASSQELAGGETQYF. CDR3 DNA: TGCGCCAGCAGCCAAGAACTAGCGGGGGGAGAGACCCAGTACTTC.

This clone was counted a single time. The chain joins TRBV5-1 to TRBJ1-2, with a tentative D call TRBD1 (6 bases). Trimming removed 0 bases at V and 2 bases at J, with 11 bases between. Germline V gene sequence: CDR1 SGHRS, CDR2 YFSETQ. The CDR3 consists of 15 residues. CDR3 sequence: CASSLDRDGNYGYTF. The CDR3 DNA reads as TGCGCCAGCAGCTTGGACAGGGATGGGAACTATGGCTACACCTTC.

The gene calls are TRBV4-2 and TRBJ2-1; D is perhaps TRBD2 (6 bases). CDR1 and CDR2 (germline): LGHNA, YNFKEQ. The CDR3 sequence is 16 residues long. Trimming stripped 1 base from V and 3 bases from J, with 13 bases between. In DNA, the CDR3 is TGTGCCAGCAGCCAAGTCCGCGGGGAGCTCTACAATGAGCAGTTCTTC. Protein product: CASSQVRGELYNEQFF.

This rearrangement joins TRBV18 to TRBJ2-1, with D tentatively TRBD2 (6 bases). The germline V gene has CDR1 KGHSH and CDR2 LQKENI. Trimming took off 5 bases at V and 9 bases at J, with 14 bases between the two ends. The CDR3 has 13 amino acids. In nucleotides, the CDR3 is TGTGCCAGCTCAGGACCCTGGGAGGCTGAGCAGTTCTTC. Translating gives CASSGPWEAEQFF. The full variable domain, its missing parts supplied by reference TRBV18 and TRBJ2-1, is NAGVMQNPRHLVRRRGQEARLRCSPMKGHSHVYWYRQLPEEGLKFMVYLQKENIIDESGMPKERFSAEFPKEGPSILRIQQVVRGDSAAYFCASSGPWEAEQFFGPGTRLTVL.

This clone was picked up a small number of times. CDR3 in amino acids: CASSPRDSLNTGELFF. The CDR3 nucleotides read TGTGCCAGCAGCCCCAGGGACAGCTTGAACACCGGGGAGCTGTTTTTT. V usage is TRBV9 and J usage is TRBJ2-2; 7 bases are a match to TRBD1. The CDR3 is made up of 16 amino acids. V lost 4 bases and J lost 1; bases outside the gene matches: 7. CDR1 SGDLS and CDR2 YYNGEE come from the germline V gene.

The genes are TRBV28 and TRBJ1-2; the D is unclear. Germline assignment: CDR1 MDHEN and CDR2 SYDVKM. V lost 1 base to trimming and J lost 2 bases, with 5 bases between them. The CDR3 covers 13 residues. The CDR3 sequence is CASSLLENYGYTF. The CDR3 DNA reads as TGTGCCAGCAGTTTATTAGAGAACTATGGCTACACCTTC.

The chain links TRBV28 to TRBJ2-1, with TRBD2 matching 7 bases. V lost 3 bases and J lost 6; bases outside the gene matches: 8. The CDR3 spans 15 residues. The germline V gene has CDR1 MDHEN and CDR2 SYDVKM. Here the CDR3 DNA reads TGTGCCAGCAGTTTGGGCGGGAGCTTGGGCAATGAGCAGTTCTTC. Protein sequence: CASSLGGSLGNEQFF.

J is TRBJ2-7 and V is TRBV6-5, with a possible D match to TRBD1 (6 bases). Germline V gene data show CDR1 as MNHEY and CDR2 as SVGAGI. CDR3 size: 14 residues. The V end was cut by 6 bases, the J end by 6 bases, with 18 bases between. The DNA for the CDR3 is TGTGCCAGCAGCCATACTACAGGGTATAGCGAGCAGTACTTC. Translated: CASSHTTGYSEQYF.

This chain uses TRBV30 with TRBJ1-3; D possibly corresponds to TRBD1 (5 bases). The CDR3 is 14 amino acids. Looked up from germline, CDR1 is GTSNPN and CDR2 is SVGIG (reference sequence). The germline V and J ends were trimmed by 3 bases and 0 bases, with 9 bases remaining between them. The CDR3 DNA reads TGTGCCTGGAGACCAGACAGCTCTGGAAACACCATATATTTT. Translated: CAWRPDSSGNTIYF.

Here the CDR3 DNA reads TGTGCCAGCGCAAATACGAGGGGGGGTGAGCAGTTCTTC. This encodes CASANTRGGEQFF. The rearrangement uses TRBV6-6 and TRBJ2-1, with D possibly being TRBD2 (7 bases). CDR3 length: 13 amino acids. The V and J ends lost 8 bases and 9 bases respectively, with 17 bases between them. CDR1 is MNHNY, CDR2 SVGAGI, per germline (reference sequence).

The gene calls are TRBV19 and TRBJ2-7; 10 bases match TRBD2. This CDR3 comprises 16 residues. V trimming: 3 bases; J trimming: 6 bases; junction bases outside the gene matches: 11. Germline-derived CDR1 and CDR2 are LNHDA and SQIVND (reference sequence). In nucleotides, the CDR3 is TGTGCCAGTAGTATCATCCTAGCGGGAGTTTTATCCGAGCAGTACTTC. The encoded protein is CASSIILAGVLSEQYF.

This clone has a handful of counts. This chain uses TRBV7-3 with TRBJ2-5; 8 nucleotides align to TRBD1. The CDR3 contains 15 residues. V lost 5 bases, J lost 5 bases, and 10 bases stayed unmatched. Germline V gene sequence: CDR1 SGHTA, CDR2 FQGTGA. The CDR3 nucleotides read TGTGCCAGCAGCCTAGGACAGGGCGAGGAGGAGACCCAGTACTTC. It is translated as CASSLGQGEEETQYF.